The clone carrying this TCR beta chain showed up just once. CDR3 length equals 19 residues. V lost 0 bases, J lost 2 bases, and 14 bases stayed unmatched. CDR1 and CDR2 from the germline V gene are KGHSH and LQKENI. This record comes from a study of T-cell memory formation after mild COVID-19. One entry per CDR3 protein, called by TCRdb with MiXCR from the 5' RACE reads. The sample contains fewer than 250,000 distinct CDR3 sequences, around 25% of which appear only once. The sample consisted of PBMCs or a T cell subset sorted from them (not recorded which). The chain joins TRBV18 to TRBJ1-1; 8 nucleotides agree with TRBD1. The receptor was isolated from an adult woman who had mild COVID-19 (a few samples of this study predate the infection). Cell type and time point are not known. The CDR3 loop is CASSPPLNRQGFHNTEAFF. In DNA, the CDR3 is TGTGCCAGCTCACCACCTCTGAACAGACAGGGGTTTCATAACACTGAAGCTTTCTTT. The entire variable domain, with the rest obtained from reference TRBV18 and TRBJ1-1, is as follows: NAGVMQNPRHLVRRRGQEARLRCSPMKGHSHVYWYRQLPEEGLKFMVYLQKENIIDESGMPKERFSAEFPKEGPSILRIQQVVRGDSAAYFCASSPPLNRQGFHNTEAFFGQGTRLTVV.